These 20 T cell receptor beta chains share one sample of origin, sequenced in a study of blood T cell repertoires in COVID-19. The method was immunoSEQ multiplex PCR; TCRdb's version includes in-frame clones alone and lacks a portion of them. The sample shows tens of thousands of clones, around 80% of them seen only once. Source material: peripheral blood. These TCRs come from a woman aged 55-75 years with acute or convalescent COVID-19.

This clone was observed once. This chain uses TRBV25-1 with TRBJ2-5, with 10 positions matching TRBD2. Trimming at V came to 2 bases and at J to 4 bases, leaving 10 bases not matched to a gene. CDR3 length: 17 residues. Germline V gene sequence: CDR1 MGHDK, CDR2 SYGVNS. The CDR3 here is CASSEPASGGVRETQYF. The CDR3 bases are TGTGCCAGCAGTGAACCCGCTAGCGGGGGCGTAAGAGAGACCCAGTACTTC.

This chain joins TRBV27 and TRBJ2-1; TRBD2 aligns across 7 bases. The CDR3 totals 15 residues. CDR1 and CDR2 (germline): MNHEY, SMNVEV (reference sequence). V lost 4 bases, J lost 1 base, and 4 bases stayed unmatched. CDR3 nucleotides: TGTGCCAGCAGTTATTTGGGGGGGTCCTACAATGAGCAGTTCTTC. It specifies CASSYLGGSYNEQFF.

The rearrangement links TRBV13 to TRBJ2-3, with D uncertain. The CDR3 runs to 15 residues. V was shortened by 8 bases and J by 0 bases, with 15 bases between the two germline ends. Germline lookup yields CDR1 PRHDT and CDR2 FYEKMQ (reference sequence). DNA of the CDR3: TGTGCCAGCGCCTTAGGGCAGGTTAGCACAGATACGCAGTATTTT. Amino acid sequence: CASALGQVSTDTQYF. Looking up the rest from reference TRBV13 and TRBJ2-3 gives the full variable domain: AAGVIQSPRHLIKEKRETATLKCYPIPRHDTVYWYQQGPGQDPQFLISFYEKMQSDKGSIPDRFSAQQFSDYHSELNMSSLELGDSALYFCASALGQVSTDTQYFGPGTRLTVL.

The CDR3 nucleotides are TGTGCCAGCAGTGGTCAGGGGCCCCTGGGCACAGATACGCAGTATTTT. Its protein is CASSGQGPLGTDTQYF. The V gene is TRBV6-2 or TRBV6-3, the J gene TRBJ2-3; a possible D gene is TRBD1 (6 bases). Germline lookup yields CDR1 MNHEY and CDR2 SVGEGT. V was shortened by 5 bases and J by 1 base, with 16 bases between the two germline ends. This CDR3 is 16 amino acids long.

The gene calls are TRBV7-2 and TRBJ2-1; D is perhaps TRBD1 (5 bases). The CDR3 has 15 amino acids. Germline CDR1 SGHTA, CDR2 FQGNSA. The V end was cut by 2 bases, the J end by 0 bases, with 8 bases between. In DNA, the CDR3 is TGTGCCAGCAGCTTAAGGGGAAGCTCCTACAATGAGCAGTTCTTC. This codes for CASSLRGSSYNEQFF.

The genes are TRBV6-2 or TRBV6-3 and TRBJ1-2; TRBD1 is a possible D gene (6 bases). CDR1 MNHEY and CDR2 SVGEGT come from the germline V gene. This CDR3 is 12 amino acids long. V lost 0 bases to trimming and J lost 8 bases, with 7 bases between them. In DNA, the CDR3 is TGTGCCAGCAGTTACTCTCAGGGGGGCTACACCTTC. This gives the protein CASSYSQGGYTF.

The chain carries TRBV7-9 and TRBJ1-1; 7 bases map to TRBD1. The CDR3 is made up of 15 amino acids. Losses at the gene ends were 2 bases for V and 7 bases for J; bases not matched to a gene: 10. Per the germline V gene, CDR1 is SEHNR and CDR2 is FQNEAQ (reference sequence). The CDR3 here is CASSLYGDSANEAFF. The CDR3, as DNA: TGTGCCAGCAGCTTATACGGGGACAGTGCAAATGAAGCTTTCTTT.

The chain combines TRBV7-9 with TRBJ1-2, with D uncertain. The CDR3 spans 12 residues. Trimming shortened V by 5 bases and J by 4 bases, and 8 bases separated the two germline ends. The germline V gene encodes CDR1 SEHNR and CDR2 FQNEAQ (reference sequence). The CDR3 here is CASSHSVYGYTF. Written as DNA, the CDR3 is TGTGCCAGCAGCCACAGTGTCTATGGCTACACCTTC.

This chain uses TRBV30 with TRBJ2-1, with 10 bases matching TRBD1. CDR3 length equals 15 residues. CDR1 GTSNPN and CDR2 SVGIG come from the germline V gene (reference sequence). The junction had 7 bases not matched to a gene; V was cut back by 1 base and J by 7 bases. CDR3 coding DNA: TGTGCCTGGAGTGCCCCCGACAGGGGGCTGAATGAGCAGTTCTTC. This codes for CAWSAPDRGLNEQFF. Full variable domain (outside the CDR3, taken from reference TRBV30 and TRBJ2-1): SQTIHQWPATLVQPVGSPLSLECTVEGTSNPNLYWYRQAAGRGLQLLFYSVGIGQISSEVPQNLSASRPQDRQFILSSKKLLLSDSGFYLCAWSAPDRGLNEQFFGPGTRLTVL.

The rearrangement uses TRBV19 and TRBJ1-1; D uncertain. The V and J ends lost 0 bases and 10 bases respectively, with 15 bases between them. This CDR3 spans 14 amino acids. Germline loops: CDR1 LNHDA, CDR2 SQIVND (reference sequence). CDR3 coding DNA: TGTGCCAGTAGTATAGATAACGACATATCTTCAGCTTTCTTT. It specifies CASSIDNDISSAFF.

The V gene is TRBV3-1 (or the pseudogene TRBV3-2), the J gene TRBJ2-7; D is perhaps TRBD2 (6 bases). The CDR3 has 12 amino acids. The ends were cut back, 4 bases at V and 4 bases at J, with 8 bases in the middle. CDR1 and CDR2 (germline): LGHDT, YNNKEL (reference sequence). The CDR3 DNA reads TGTGCCAGCAGCCGGGGGGATTACGAGCAGTACTTC. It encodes CASSRGDYEQYF.

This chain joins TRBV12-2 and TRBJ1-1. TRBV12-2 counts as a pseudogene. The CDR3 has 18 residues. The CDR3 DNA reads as TGTGCAAGTCGCTTAGCGGTCCCGGGGGGAGAGGTCAACACTGAAGCTTTCTTT. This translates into CASRLAVPGGEVNTEAFF.

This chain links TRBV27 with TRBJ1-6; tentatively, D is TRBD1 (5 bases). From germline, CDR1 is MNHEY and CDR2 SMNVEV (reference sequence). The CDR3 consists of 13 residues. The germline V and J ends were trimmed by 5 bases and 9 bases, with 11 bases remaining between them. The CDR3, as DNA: TGTGCCAGCAGTCCGGGGGTAGGTTCACCCCTCCACTTT. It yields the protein CASSPGVGSPLHF.

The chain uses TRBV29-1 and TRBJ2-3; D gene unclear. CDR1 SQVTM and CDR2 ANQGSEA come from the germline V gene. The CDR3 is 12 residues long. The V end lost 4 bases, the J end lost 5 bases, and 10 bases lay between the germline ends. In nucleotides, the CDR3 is TGCAGCGTTGGGGCAGTGGGAGATACGCAGTATTTT. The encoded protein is CSVGAVGDTQYF.

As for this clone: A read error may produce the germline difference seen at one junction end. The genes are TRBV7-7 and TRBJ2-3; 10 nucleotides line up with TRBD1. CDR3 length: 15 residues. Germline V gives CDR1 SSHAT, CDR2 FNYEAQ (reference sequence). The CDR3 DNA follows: TGTGCTAGCAGCACGGGGACAGGGGGCACAGATACGCAGTATTTT. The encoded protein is CASSTGTGGTDTQYF.

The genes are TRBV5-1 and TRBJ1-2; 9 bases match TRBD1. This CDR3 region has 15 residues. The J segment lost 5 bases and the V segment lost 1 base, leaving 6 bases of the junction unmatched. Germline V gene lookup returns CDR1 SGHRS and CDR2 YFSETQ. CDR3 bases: TGCGCCAGCAGCTTGTTGGGACAGGGAGGGTATGGCTACACCTTC. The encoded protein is CASSLLGQGGYGYTF.

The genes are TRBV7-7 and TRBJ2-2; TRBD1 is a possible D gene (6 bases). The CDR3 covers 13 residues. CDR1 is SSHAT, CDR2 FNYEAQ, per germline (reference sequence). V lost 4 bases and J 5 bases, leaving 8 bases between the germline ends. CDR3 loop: CASSSRGTGELFF. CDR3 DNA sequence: TGTGCCAGCAGCTCGAGGGGGACCGGGGAGCTGTTTTTT.

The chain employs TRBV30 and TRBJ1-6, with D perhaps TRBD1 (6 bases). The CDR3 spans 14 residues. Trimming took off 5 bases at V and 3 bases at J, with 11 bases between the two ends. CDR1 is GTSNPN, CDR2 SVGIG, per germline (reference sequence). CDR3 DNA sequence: TGTGCCTGGGGGGGGACAAGCTATAATTCACCCCTCCACTTT. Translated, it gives CAWGGTSYNSPLHF.

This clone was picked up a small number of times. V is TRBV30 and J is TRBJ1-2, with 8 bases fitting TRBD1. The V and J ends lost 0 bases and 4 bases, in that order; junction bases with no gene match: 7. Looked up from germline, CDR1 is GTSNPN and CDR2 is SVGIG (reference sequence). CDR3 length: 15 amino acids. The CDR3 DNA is TGTGCCTGGAGTGTACAGGGACAGGCACCCTATGGCTACACCTTC. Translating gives CAWSVQGQAPYGYTF. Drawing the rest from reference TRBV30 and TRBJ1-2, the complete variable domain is SQTIHQWPATLVQPVGSPLSLECTVEGTSNPNLYWYRQAAGRGLQLLFYSVGIGQISSEVPQNLSASRPQDRQFILSSKKLLLSDSGFYLCAWSVQGQAPYGYTFGSGTRLTVV.

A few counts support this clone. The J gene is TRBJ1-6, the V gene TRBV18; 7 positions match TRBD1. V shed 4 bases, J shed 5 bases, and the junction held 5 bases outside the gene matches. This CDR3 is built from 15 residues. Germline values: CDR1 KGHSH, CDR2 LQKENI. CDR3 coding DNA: TGTGCCAGCTCACAAACACAGGGGAATAATTCACCCCTCCACTTT. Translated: CASSQTQGNNSPLHF. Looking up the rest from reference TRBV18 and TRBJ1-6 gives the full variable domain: NAGVMQNPRHLVRRRGQEARLRCSPMKGHSHVYWYRQLPEEGLKFMVYLQKENIIDESGMPKERFSAEFPKEGPSILRIQQVVRGDSAAYFCASSQTQGNNSPLHFGNGTRLTVT.